This record concerns one T cell receptor (beta chain) sequence. Only a few counts were recorded for this clone. Its antigen remains unidentified. No qualities accompany the bases; no much larger clone lies one base away. The CDR3 goes from the cysteine to the phenylalanine over 15 residues. CDR3 DNA only is kept here, 45 bases in frame from base 1. From a lookup of the germline V gene, CDR1 and CDR2 are SGHVS and FNYEAQ. Trimming costs V 1 base and J 5 bases, and their ends lie 12 bases apart. The immunoSEQ Assay, a bias-controlled multiplex PCR, was used to amplify TCRbeta CDR3 regions from genomic DNA. In the authors' own workflow: Nucleated cell counts per sample were estimated from amplification of reference gene primers within the assay. Sequence reads were collapsed and filtered to measure the absolute abundance of every unique TCRbeta CDR3 rearrangement. For each sample, productive Simpson clonality was calculated as the square root of Simpson's diversity index over productive rearrangements. This is the immuneACCESS table as TCRdb keeps it, with only in-frame sequences that have V and J called. A part of the clones is gone; compared with another copy, unresolved V genes explain less than half, and the rest is unexplained. That table gives V, J and clone size, and the DNA gave D and trimming. In all, the sample holds 200,000 to 250,000 clones, and roughly 83% of those were seen once. The ten most abundant clones make up 1.3% of the sample.

These data are taken from a study of blood T cell repertoires in COVID-19 (dated by TCRdb to the early 2020s). General notes on the study: Collaborator samples came from the United States, Italy and Spain and covered acute and convalescent phases of COVID-19. The material from the prospective study consisted of cDNA or gDNA derived from T cells, B-cell-depleted T cells, or PBMCs. Samples came from the ongoing ImmuneRACE study (first 160 participants) plus 1,254 subjects from 6 global collaborators. Nearly every sample came with metadata listing a de-identified subject ID, COVID-19 status, age in years and sex. Where HLA class I and class II types were available, the types were taken from metadata supplied by the sample provider, not from assay-based typing. The dataset comprised deeply sampled blood TCRbeta repertoires from subjects exposed to, actively infected with, or recovered from COVID-19. A freely available public database, intended as a resource for researchers studying the immune response to SARS-CoV-2, is where the repertoires were released.

The investigation overall reported the following: Clinical and demographic metadata were provided uncurated, with the amount varying by source and participant.

In the prospective study, participants were about 18 to 95 years old, resided in fewer than 25 geographic areas of the United States, and were enrolled through a virtual design. In the prospective study, cohorts were assigned on the basis of participant-reported clinical history obtained from a screening survey and a study questionnaire. In the prospective study, whole blood, serum and a nasopharyngeal or oropharyngeal swab were collected from each participant by mobile phlebotomists. Additional blood draws and questionnaires over a 2-month period could optionally be provided by prospective study participants. Before DNA extraction, prospective study blood samples were shipped either frozen or at room temperature.

The clonotype comes from a woman between 40 and 50 years old with acute COVID-19. In this chain, TRBV7-6 is recombined with TRBJ1-3, with no confidently assigned D gene. Source material: PBMCs or T cells enriched from blood (not recorded which). The nucleotide sequence is given as TGTGCCAGCAGCTTAGAGGTCGGAGCCCGAAACACCATATATTTT. Its protein reads: CASSLEVGARNTIYF.